A selection of T cell receptor beta chains follows, all from one sample in a study of shared clonotypes between healthy human individuals. Sequenced by immunoSEQ multiplex PCR; TCRdb stores in-frame clones only, minus some. The sample holds some 2.3 million clones; 93% are singletons and the top ten take roughly 0.36%. The specimen was naive CD4+ T cells from PBMCs. Every receptor here comes from a man aged 18 to 30 in good health. Some clones in this sample may be carry-over from other donors' samples. The conserved cysteine and the conserved F or W are not part of the CDR3 here. Size is omitted from some rows. Given values are once, few, many or a class for expanded clones.

J gene,V gene,clone size,CDR3 protein
TRBJ2-2,TRBV6-5,NA,ASYAGPNTGELF
TRBJ2-1,TRBV28,NA,ASSSAGLLKDEQF
TRBJ2-7,TRBV4-2,NA,ASSHGTSGTSYEQY
TRBJ2-1,TRBV4-3,NA,ASSQGSLAGGRINEQF
TRBJ2-7,TRBV18,NA,ASSPSRGDTYEQY
TRBJ2-1,TRBV28,NA,ASSFGPYGDRGLHNEQF
TRBJ2-3,TRBV4-3,NA,ASSPGQGRTDTQY
TRBJ2-7,TRBV6-1,once,ASSEGGAGGFYEQY
TRBJ1-4,TRBV5-1,NA,ASSPRGGANEKLF
TRBJ2-3,TRBV29-1,NA,SGGWDRGKDTQY
TRBJ2-2,TRBV7-3,NA,ASSSRTGETGELF
TRBJ2-5,TRBV5-1,NA,ASSTVRGRQETQY
TRBJ2-6,TRBV5-6,NA,ASSLARAGANVLT
NA,TRBV2,once,ASSEGRDGTQY
TRBJ2-3,TRBV9,NA,ASSVREGATDTQY
TRBJ1-6,TRBV30,NA,AWSIGQGSSPLH
TRBJ1-3,TRBV5-4,NA,ASSSPSGNTIY